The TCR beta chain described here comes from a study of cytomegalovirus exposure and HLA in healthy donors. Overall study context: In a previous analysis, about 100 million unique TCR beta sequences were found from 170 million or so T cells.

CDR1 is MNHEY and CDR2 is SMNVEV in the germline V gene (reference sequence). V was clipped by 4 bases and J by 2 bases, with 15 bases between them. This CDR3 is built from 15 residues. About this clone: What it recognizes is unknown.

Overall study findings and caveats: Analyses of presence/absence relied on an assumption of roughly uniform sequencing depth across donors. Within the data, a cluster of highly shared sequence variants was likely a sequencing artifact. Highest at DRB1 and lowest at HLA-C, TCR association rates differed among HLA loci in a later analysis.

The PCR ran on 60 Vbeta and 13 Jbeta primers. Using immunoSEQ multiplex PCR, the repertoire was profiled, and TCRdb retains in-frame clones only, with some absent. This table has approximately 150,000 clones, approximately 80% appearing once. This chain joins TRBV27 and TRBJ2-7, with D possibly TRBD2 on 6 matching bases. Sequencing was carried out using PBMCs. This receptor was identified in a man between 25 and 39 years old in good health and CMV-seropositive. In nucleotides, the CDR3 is TGTGCCAGCAGTTCTTTTGAGACGGGAGCCTACGAGCAGTACTTC. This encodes CASSSFETGAYEQYF.